This TCR beta chain was identified in a study of cytomegalovirus exposure and HLA in healthy donors (dated by TCRdb to between 2016 and 2019). In terms of the full investigation: In an earlier analysis of under 750 of the donors, roughly 300 Gb of sequence data and 120 million or so unique TCR beta sequences from about 190 million T cells were reported. An early release that covered about 640 HLA-typed donors contained around 300 gigabases of sequencing data and tens of millions of unique TCR sequences. Of the 350 to 450 genotyped donors, less than 85% were placed in the genetic ancestry cluster associated with self-reported Caucasian donors. The study aimed to test whether cataloging public T cell receptors could reveal signatures of past pathogen exposure. The study used immunosequencing to profile the T cell repertoires of more than 650 subjects and linked those repertoires to cytomegalovirus serostatus. A separate validation cohort of 90 to 150 different subjects was used in addition to the 666-subject first cohort. To predict cytomegalovirus infection status, the study brought together high-throughput TCR immunosequencing, statistical association of individual TCRs with disease status, and machine learning. In a later analysis, previously published TCR beta repertoires from 670 or so donors were re-analyzed and high-resolution HLA genotyping was added so that TCR occurrence patterns could be studied. The later analysis used no new phenotypic data to find candidate immune exposures, relying instead on TCR beta sequences and their occurrence across donors. In an earlier analysis of roughly 540 of the donors, high-throughput TCR beta sequencing was used to judge whether each TCR beta V gene segment behaved as functional or pseudogenic. Donor age, sex, ethnicity and CMV serostatus were collected together with the repertoire data. A later genetic analysis used genome-wide SNP genotypes for about 65% of the 666 donors, treating that subset as a discovery cohort. Every discovery cohort repertoire had been produced on one sequencing platform. HLA typing covered class I and class II loci at four-digit resolution. Typing coverage differed by locus: A, B, C, DRB1 and DQB1 were typed in about 620-640 donors, DQA1 in about 500, DPA1 in 600 to 610, and DPB1 in just under 490. Roughly five DR-DQ haplotypes were treated as single units for association and clustering because of strong linkage in the cohort. Among over 350 genotyped donors of the cohort, an average of roughly 240,000 unique TCR beta nucleotide sequences were sequenced per donor, roughly 20% of them non-productive. Paper-wide results and their limitations: A later analysis reported that several top co-occurrence clusters appeared linked to parvovirus B19, influenza, CMV and Epstein-Barr virus. While some public TCRs were present in many individuals, most TCR sequences turned up only very rarely across donors. The earlier analysis of 587 of the donors excluded approximately 17 rarely observed V segments, including chromosome 9 orphons, because counts were too low. In an earlier analysis of more than 500 of the donors, most TCR beta V segments appeared in productive rearrangements about 87% or about 30% of the time, broadly matching IMGT annotations. In vitro tests confirmed that a few of the cytomegalovirus-associated TCR beta chains recognize cytomegalovirus antigens. Because HLA typing was missing for some donors at each locus, association tests included only the typed subset. According to a later analysis, most CMV-associated TCR beta chains appeared to be HLA-restricted, and the HLA associations seemed to be driven largely by CMV exposure. The only immune exposure information available for the cohort was CMV serostatus. In both the original and validation cohorts, the classifier was reported to diagnose cytomegalovirus status with high specificity and sensitivity. This cohort had only TCR beta chains sequenced, and the lack of alpha or paired-chain data limited which features could be detected. In a later genetic analysis, a missense DCLRE1C variant was associated with V-gene and J-gene trimming of TCR beta chains, and the association was replicated in an independent cohort. According to a later analysis, TCR association rates differed among HLA loci, with DRB1 alleles showing the most associated TCRs and HLA-C alleles showing the fewest. The sequencing pipeline was judged likely to have produced a cluster of highly shared sequence variants as a technical artifact. A further reported finding was that TCR beta sequences accurately predicted the HLA-A and HLA-B alleles for most subjects in the first cohort. Roughly uniform sequencing depth across donors was assumed in presence/absence analyses, although this assumption may not hold. Compared with the 666-donor mean, donors in an Asian-associated ancestry cluster had fewer N-insertions in productive TCRs, according to a later genetic analysis. Compared with equally common non-associated chains, HLA-associated TCR beta chains in a later analysis were more clonally expanded and had lower generation probabilities. The study listed approximately 150 TCR beta chains as associated with cytomegalovirus. In a later analysis, about 16,000 TCR beta sequences were associated with specific HLA alleles at a false discovery rate of 0.05. Assigning TCR associations to individual alleles was difficult when HLA alleles, especially DR and DQ, strongly co-occurred. Because the 87-base-pair reads could not distinguish some IMGT-functional V segments, including TRBV6-2 and TRBV6-3, those segments were excluded. The authors suggested that the approach could potentially be generalized to other disease states and immunological phenotypes. Correlated functional status among segregating V segments might be attributable to linkage disequilibrium, but an unknown experimental factor could not be ruled out.

With respect to this clone: Which antigen it targets is not known. Qualities for individual bases were not recorded, and no much larger clone is one base off.

Trimming leaves V shorter by 4 bases and J shorter by 2 bases, with the junction holding 14 bases beyond the gene matches. CDR1 and CDR2 are drawn from the germline V gene: SNHLY, FYNNEI. The CDR3, from cysteine to phenylalanine, totals 17 residues. The retained sequence is limited to the CDR3, 51 bases, with the frame set at the first base. In total, roughly 670 healthy bone marrow donors made up the cohort. At the time of sampling, all cohort members were nominally healthy, though unrecorded immune exposures were likely present. The donor tested CMV seronegative and was one of the 352 seronegative cohort members. A peripheral blood sample was collected from each donor, and TCR beta sequencing was performed on peripheral blood mononuclear cells. The Qiagen DNeasy Blood Extraction Kit was used to extract genomic DNA from the blood cell samples. The protocol used for the library was the immunoSEQ multiplex PCR assay. For the multiplex PCR, a mixture combining 60 forward primers for TCR Vbeta segments and 13 reverse primers for TCR Jbeta segments was used. The CDR3 region of rearranged TCR beta genes was amplified from genomic DNA by a multiplex PCR assay. The Illumina HiSeq System was used to sequence the amplified TCR beta libraries as 87-base-pair reads. As for the authors' bioinformatics: A later analysis tallied 70 million to 100 million unique TCR beta chains across the roughly 610 repertoires, and 10 million to 11 million of those chains were shared by two or more donors. Raw reads were error-corrected and collapsed into unique sequences with a nearest-neighbor algorithm that merged closely related sequences to remove PCR and sequencing errors. Alignment of CDR3 sequences to IMGT reference sequences was used to assign V, D and J gene segments. For a sequence to be retained, a match of at least six nucleotides was required to both a V gene segment and a J gene segment. Rearrangements were called productive when the CDR3 lacked stop codons and stayed in frame with V and J; all others were non-productive. Following IMGT convention, CDR3 was defined as the stretch from the second conserved V-encoded cysteine up to the conserved J-encoded phenylalanine. The earlier analysis of about 500 of the donors excluded sequences that lacked an unambiguous match to a single V gene segment. In an earlier analysis of 587 of the donors, V segments were called functional above 56.7% productive rearrangements and were called segregating when the between-donor standard deviation exceeded 5%. To diagnose cytomegalovirus status from the catalog of TCR beta chain sequences, a statistical classification framework was built. V and J gene assignment, in a later analysis, came from comparing TCR nucleotide sequences with IMGT/GENE-DB human TR gene sequences. The TCRdist pipeline was used in a later analysis to assign CDR3 sequences and most-parsimonious VDJ recombination scenarios. In a later analysis, each TCR beta chain was defined by its CDR3 amino acid sequence together with its V-gene family, and reads lacking a unique V-gene family were excluded. A later analysis removed 592 highly shared, low-generation-probability nucleotide sequences to deal with suspected cross-contamination and a sequencing artifact. For each public chain, a later analysis derived a clonal expansion index from normalized ranks of inferred template counts within each repertoire. In a later analysis, generation probabilities were computed using a VDJ recombination model fitted to out-of-frame rearrangements, and the results were checked against IGoR. In a later analysis, hypergeometric tests were used to score TCR-TCR, TCR-HLA and TCR-CMV co-occurrence, with a repertoire-size bias correction applied to TCR pairs. False discovery rates were estimated in a later analysis by permuting HLA or CMV assignments 20 times. In a later analysis, co-occurring TCRs were grouped with DBSCAN, and TCRdist sequence similarity was added when clustering was performed within HLA-allele-positive subsets. Repertoires with fewer than 30,000 or more than 120,000 public chains were left out of co-occurrence clustering, as were a handful of repertoires with anomalous nucleotide sharing. Entries here come from immuneACCESS through TCRdb and include only in-frame sequences with V and J called. Some clones fail to appear in such tables; in the studies checked, an unresolved V gene covers under half of the shortfall, and the cause of the remainder is unknown. The V and J calls and the clone size are those of that table, but D and trimming were determined from the DNA. Across this sample there are 89,000 or so clones, with over 70% seen only once. The top ten hold roughly 2% of the sample.

The source of this sequence is a boy aged 10-17 years in good health and CMV-seronegative. The chain is encoded by TRBV2 joined to TRBJ2-7; 7 of the junction bases match TRBD1. The material sequenced was PBMCs. At the DNA level, the sequence is TGTGCCAGCAGTGTTGCATGGACAGGACAAGCTCCCTACGAGCAGTACTTC. This is translated as CASSVAWTGQAPYEQYF.